This TCR beta chain was retrieved from a study of blood T cell repertoires in COVID-19. Study details: From the United States, Italy and Spain came samples of acute and convalescent COVID-19. Nucleic acid was either cDNA or gDNA, and it came from T cells, B-cell-depleted T cells, or PBMCs.

Across under 25 US areas, participants ranged in age from about 18 to 100 years. In the 2 weeks before study entry, exposed participants met a COVID-19 case, which was PCR-confirmed or clinician-diagnosed. Sequencing was performed with immunoSEQ multiplex PCR; in TCRdb, only in-frame clones are kept and a portion is missing. The sample carries about 270,000 clones, 85% to 95% recorded once. The sequencing input was PBMCs or T cells enriched from blood (not recorded which). The TCR originated in a man aged 35 to 55 who had been exposed to COVID-19.

This chain's CDR3 is CATSQREIYYEQYF. CDR3 nucleotide sequence: TGTGCCACCAGCCAGCGGGAGATCTACTACGAGCAGTACTTC. This chain uses TRBV15 with TRBJ2-7; 8 bases match TRBD2. Germline V lookup: CDR1 LNHNV, CDR2 YYDKDF (reference sequence). This CDR3 spans 14 amino acids. J gave up 3 bases and V 5 bases, and 6 bases lay outside the gene matches.